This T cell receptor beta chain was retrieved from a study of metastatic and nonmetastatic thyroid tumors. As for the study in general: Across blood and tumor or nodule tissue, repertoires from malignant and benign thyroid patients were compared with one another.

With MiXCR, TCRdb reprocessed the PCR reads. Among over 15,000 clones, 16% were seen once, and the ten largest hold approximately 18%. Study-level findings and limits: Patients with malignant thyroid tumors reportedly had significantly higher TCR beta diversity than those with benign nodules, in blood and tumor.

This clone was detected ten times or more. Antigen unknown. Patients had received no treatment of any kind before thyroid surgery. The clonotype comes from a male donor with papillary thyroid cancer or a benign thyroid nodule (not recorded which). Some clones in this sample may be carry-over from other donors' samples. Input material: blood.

CDR3: CASSETSGSSYEQYF. The CDR3, as DNA: TGTGCCAGCAGTGAAACTAGCGGGAGCTCCTACGAGCAGTACTTC. The rearrangement links TRBV6-1 to TRBJ2-7; 11 bases are a match to TRBD2. The junction had 0 bases not matched to a gene; V was cut back by 2 bases and J by 0 bases. The CDR3 sequence is 15 residues long. The germline V gene has CDR1 MNHNS and CDR2 SASEGT.